The sequence of this TCR beta chain was determined in a study of T cells in Graves' hyperthyroidism and ophthalmopathy. Study-wide background: Blood was drawn when the patient was first diagnosed and still untreated. Points from the study as a whole: Within blood appeared most thyroid clonotypes that had expanded above 0.001.

As concerns this clonotype: Its antigen is unidentified.

Ophthalmopathy patients showed a Clinical Activity Score of at least 3, NOSPECS grade of at least 4 and duration under 3 months. RNA transcripts gave rise to amplified TCR beta CDR3 regions. In the first-round RT-PCR of the TCR CDR3, the HTBI primer set was used. TCRdb independently ran MiXCR on the multiplex PCR reads; one entry per CDR3 protein. The sample yields around 300,000 distinct CDR3 sequences, about 20% seen once. The sequenced sample consisted of blood. The receptor was isolated from a man aged 25-40 years with Graves' ophthalmopathy.

The CDR3 nucleotides read TGTGCCACCAGTAGCGGGACAAGGCCAACTAATGAAAAACTGTTTTTT. It encodes CATSSGTRPTNEKLFF. V is TRBV24-1 and J is TRBJ1-4; perhaps TRBD1 as D (6 bases). The CDR3 runs 16 residues. The V and J ends lost 6 bases and 0 bases respectively, with 13 bases between them. Germline CDR1 KGHDR, CDR2 SFDVKD.